This T cell receptor beta chain was captured in a study of cytotoxic CD8 clonotypes in ibrutinib-treated CLL. Study context: Partial response was seen in about 25 patients and complete response in 2; after median around 5.5 years, around 15 stayed remitted, around 12 progressed. The average sample held roughly 250,000 productive templates and 94,082 productive rearrangements. Study-level results: With treatment, public clonotypes, which were uncommon, either contracted or remained stable. Sustained-remission and progressing patients had unequal sampling times.

Comments on this clone: Its specificity is unknown.

Using immunoSEQ multiplex PCR, the repertoire was profiled, and TCRdb retains in-frame clones only, with some absent. The data hold under 150,000 clones, with under 95% observed a single time. This CDR3 spans 14 amino acids. From germline, CDR1 is PRHDT and CDR2 FYEKMQ (reference sequence). Trimming left V 4 bases short and J 9 bases short, with 19 bases between. This clonotype was sampled from a human donor with chronic lymphocytic leukemia. The chain carries TRBV13 and TRBJ2-7, with D perhaps TRBD1 or TRBD2 (6 bases each). The material was PBMCs, obtained after 12 months of ibrutinib treatment. CDR3 residues: CASSSSGEAARQYF. The CDR3, as DNA: TGTGCCAGCAGCTCATCAGGGGAGGCGGCCCGGCAGTACTTC.